Each of the 30 T cell receptor beta chains below was sequenced from the same sample in a study of graft-versus-host responses after intestinal transplantation. These receptors lack a known antigen. TCRdb's copy holds only in-frame clones and misses some; the assay was immunoSEQ multiplex PCR. The sample includes over 65,000 clones, about 91% seen only once; the top ten take 6% to 9%. This material consisted of unstimulated CD8+ T cells sorted from spleen or lymph node cells, taken before transplant. The receptors shown here come from a human donor who was the organ donor for an intestinal transplant.

This chain uses TRBV28 with TRBJ1-5, with D possibly matching TRBD1 (6 bases). The germline CDR1 and CDR2 sequences are MDHEN and SYDVKM. Deletions cut 7 bases from V and 2 bases from J, with 12 bases between. The CDR3 runs to 14 residues. DNA for the CDR3: TGTGCCAGCATCGGCAGGGGCGGCAATCAGCCCCAGCATTTT. It codes for CASIGRGGNQPQHF.

This chain links TRBV5-6 with TRBJ2-2; 8 bases line up with TRBD1. CDR3 length: 13 residues. V lost 10 bases and J lost 6; bases outside the gene matches: 8. Germline-derived CDR1 and CDR2 are SGHDT and YYEEEE. This chain's CDR3 is CAGNRGDAGELFF. CDR3 nucleotides: TGTGCCGGAAACAGGGGGGACGCCGGGGAGCTGTTTTTT.

The CDR3: CASRNRDKETQYF. CDR3 in DNA: TGTGCCAGCAGAAACAGGGATAAAGAGACCCAGTACTTC. The genes are TRBV7-6 and TRBJ2-5; weak D call: TRBD1 (6 bases). Germline assignment: CDR1 SGHVS and CDR2 FNYEAQ. V was cut by 6 bases and J by 3 bases, with 11 bases left in between. This CDR3 comprises 13 residues.

On this clone itself: The sample has other DNA sequences that encode this CDR3 too. V gene TRBV11-2 combines with J gene TRBJ1-1; no definite D call. CDR3 length: 17 amino acids. V was shortened by 5 bases and J by 1 base, with 20 bases between the two germline ends. Germline V gene sequence: CDR1 SGHAT, CDR2 FQNNGV. Here the CDR3 reads CASSVVGRSSGNTEAFF. The CDR3 bases are TGTGCCAGCAGCGTAGTAGGCAGGTCAAGTGGGAACACTGAAGCTTTCTTT.

The chain couples TRBV5-6 to TRBJ2-5; D is tentatively TRBD1 or TRBD2 (6 bases each). Germline V gene sequence: CDR1 SGHDT, CDR2 YYEEEE. This CDR3 is 13 amino acids long. V was shortened by 4 bases and J by 5 bases, with 12 bases between the two germline ends. The DNA for the CDR3 is TGTGCCAGCAGCCCTGGGGGGCGTGAGACCCAGTACTTC. Its protein is CASSPGGRETQYF.

To note about this clone: The identical CDR3 is also encoded by other nucleotide sequences in the sample. The chain is built from TRBV19 and TRBJ1-1; D might be TRBD1 (5 bases). Germline-derived CDR1 and CDR2 are LNHDA and SQIVND (reference sequence). Trimming shortened V by 3 bases and J by 1 base, and 6 bases separated the two germline ends. This CDR3 comprises 13 residues. The CDR3 sequence is CASSIGGNTEAFF. The CDR3 DNA sequence: TGTGCCAGTAGTATTGGGGGGAACACTGAAGCTTTCTTT. The full variable domain, completed using reference TRBV19 and TRBJ1-1, is DGGITQSPKYLFRKEGQNVTLSCEQNLNHDAMYWYRQDPGQGLRLIYYSQIVNDFQKGDIAEGYSVSREKKESFPLTVTSAQKNPTAFYLCASSIGGNTEAFFGQGTRLTVV.

This clone has only one observation. V usage is TRBV9 and J usage is TRBJ2-7; no firm D call. The CDR3 sequence is 15 residues long. Germline V gene sequence: CDR1 SGDLS, CDR2 YYNGEE. V was pared by 4 bases and J by 0 bases, with 14 bases between. The CDR3 region is CASSPHETLSYEQYF. The CDR3 DNA reads as TGTGCCAGCAGCCCCCATGAGACACTCTCCTACGAGCAGTACTTC.

On this clone: Other nucleotide sequences in the sample specify the same CDR3. The rearrangement uses TRBV5-4 and TRBJ2-7, with D maybe TRBD2 (6 bases). Trimming shortened V by 0 bases and J by 4 bases, and 11 bases separated the two germline ends. CDR1 and CDR2 from the germline V gene are SGHNT and YYREEE (reference sequence). CDR3 length: 14 residues. The CDR3 is CASSLASGGYEQYF. CDR3 sequence (DNA): TGTGCCAGCAGCTTGGCCTCCGGGGGATACGAGCAGTACTTC.

The rearrangement joins TRBV4-1 to TRBJ2-2; weak D call: TRBD2 (5 bases). The CDR3 is 14 residues long. The germline V and J ends were trimmed by 4 bases and 4 bases, with 10 bases remaining between them. Germline-derived CDR1 and CDR2 are MGHRA and YSYEKL. CDR3 loop: CASSPDSVTGELFF. The CDR3 DNA reads TGCGCCAGCAGCCCGGACTCAGTCACCGGGGAGCTGTTTTTT.

This chain connects TRBV5-4 to TRBJ2-5; tentatively, D is TRBD2 (6 bases). Near its end, the DNA agrees better with TRBJ2-7, so the J call may be wrong. The CDR3 sequence is 14 residues long. CDR1 and CDR2 (germline): SGHNT, YYREEE (reference sequence). CDR3 protein: CASSLGPGVNEQYF. The CDR3 DNA reads TGTGCCAGCAGCTTGGGGCCGGGAGTAAACGAGCAGTACTTC.

The chain has TRBV7-9 and TRBJ2-3; 9 positions match TRBD2. The germline V gene has CDR1 SEHNR and CDR2 FQNEAQ (reference sequence). V lost 3 bases, J lost 2 bases, and 9 bases stayed unmatched. The CDR3 runs to 17 residues. DNA for the CDR3: TGTGCCAGCAGCTTTGCTCGCGGGGGGGCTCCCACAGATACGCAGTATTTT. Its protein product is CASSFARGGAPTDTQYF.

The chain joins TRBV7-3 to TRBJ2-1; no clear D gene. The CDR3 consists of 14 residues. The germline gives CDR1 SGHTA, CDR2 FQGTGA. Trimming took 5 bases from V and 5 from J, leaving 13 bases between them. CDR3 residues: CASSPELLDNEQFF. The CDR3 DNA reads TGTGCCAGCAGCCCAGAACTGCTTGACAATGAGCAGTTCTTC.

V usage is TRBV2 and J usage is TRBJ2-2; TRBD2 agrees at 9 bases. V shed 10 bases, J shed 4 bases, and the junction held 7 bases outside the gene matches. Germline V gene sequence: CDR1 SNHLY, CDR2 FYNNEI. The CDR3 length is 14 residues. The DNA of the CDR3 is TGTGCCATCCCATTAGCGGGGGTCACCGGGGAGCTGTTTTTT. It yields the protein CAIPLAGVTGELFF.

The chain employs TRBV6-5 and TRBJ1-1, with D unresolved. V lost 0 bases and J 6 bases, leaving 8 bases between the germline ends. The CDR3 spans 13 residues. Germline CDR1 is MNHEY and CDR2 is SVGAGI. CDR3: CASSYSKAPEAFF. The CDR3 nucleotides are TGTGCCAGCAGTTACTCGAAGGCCCCTGAAGCTTTCTTT.

The chain employs TRBV25-1 and TRBJ2-3; 9 bases agree with TRBD2. Trimming took 3 bases from V and 3 from J; bases not matched to a gene: 7. CDR1 and CDR2 from the germline V gene are MGHDK and SYGVNS. This CDR3 contains 16 residues. The CDR3: CASSDTLAGGTDTQYF. CDR3 DNA: TGTGCCAGCAGTGATACCTTGGCGGGGGGGACAGATACGCAGTATTTT.

This sequence joins TRBV19 and TRBJ2-2; 7 bases match TRBD1. Per the germline V gene, CDR1 is LNHDA and CDR2 is SQIVND (reference sequence). This CDR3 has 12 amino acids. The junction had 1 base not matched to a gene; V was cut back by 5 bases and J by 7 bases. This CDR3 reads CASSAGGGELFF. The CDR3 DNA sequence: TGTGCCAGTAGTGCAGGGGGCGGGGAGCTGTTTTTT.

The chain has TRBV4-1 and TRBJ1-5; D gene unclear. Looked up from germline, CDR1 is MGHRA and CDR2 is YSYEKL. V gave up 1 base and J gave up 3 bases, with 10 bases separating them. The length of the CDR3 is 15 residues. CDR3 residues: CASSQVGDLNQPQHF. The CDR3 DNA is TGCGCCAGCAGCCAAGTGGGAGACCTCAATCAGCCCCAGCATTTT.

This clone was observed a single time. The chain couples TRBV11-2 to TRBJ2-5; the D gene is possibly TRBD2 (6 bases). Germline V gene data show CDR1 as SGHAT and CDR2 as FQNNGV. CDR3 size: 15 residues. V dropped 2 bases and J dropped 5 bases, with 15 bases sitting between them. CDR3 sequence (DNA): TGTGCCAGCAGCTTATCCGCGGGATTAGGGGAGACCCAGTACTTC. This codes for CASSLSAGLGETQYF.

This chain uses TRBV13 with TRBJ2-5; D unclear. The J call may be incorrect, as the DNA end agrees better with TRBJ2-7. Per germline, CDR1 PRHDT and CDR2 FYEKMQ (reference sequence). The CDR3 loop spans 11 amino acids. CDR3 bases: TGTGCCAGCAGCTTAGGCACCGAGCAGTACTTC. Translated, it gives CASSLGTEQYF.

The chain employs TRBV9 and TRBJ2-6; D ambiguous. The germline CDR1 and CDR2 sequences are SGDLS and YYNGEE. CDR3 length: 14 residues. Trimming shortened V by 0 bases and J by 2 bases, and 3 bases separated the two germline ends. The DNA for the CDR3 is TGTGCCAGCAGCGTAGGAGCTGGGGCCAACGTCCTGACTTTC. It yields the protein CASSVGAGANVLTF.

The chain employs TRBV10-3 and TRBJ1-2, with D hard to call. There are 15 residues in the CDR3. Germline CDR1 is ENHRY and CDR2 is SYGVKD. Trimming cost V 3 bases and J 8 bases, with 19 bases left between them. For the CDR3, the DNA is TGTGCCATCAGTGACCCAAACCGGTACGAACTGGGCTACACCTTC. Residues: CAISDPNRYELGYTF.

This clone was seen a few times. The rearrangement joins TRBV2 to TRBJ1-4; 7 bases agree with TRBD1. CDR3 length: 13 residues. The germline V gene encodes CDR1 SNHLY and CDR2 FYNNEI. Trimming at V came to 6 bases and at J to 4 bases, leaving 2 bases not matched to a gene. The CDR3: CASSRGDNEKLFF. The CDR3 nucleotides read TGTGCCAGCAGCAGGGGGGATAATGAAAAACTGTTTTTT.

This chain joins TRBV19 and TRBJ1-4, with TRBD1 as a possible D gene (5 bases). The CDR3 length is 16 residues. CDR1 and CDR2 (germline): LNHDA, SQIVND (reference sequence). V was pared by 3 bases and J by 7 bases, with 18 bases between. CDR3 in DNA: TGTGCCAGTAGTATTACTACAGGCCTCCTGGGTGAAAAACTGTTTTTT. It is translated as CASSITTGLLGEKLFF.

This chain uses TRBV28 with TRBJ2-1, with D maybe TRBD1 (6 bases). Trimming took 2 bases from V and 5 from J, leaving 13 bases between them. The V gene's germline CDR1 is MDHEN and CDR2 SYDVKM. The CDR3 covers 15 residues. CDR3 bases: TGTGCCAGCAGTTTACTCAGGGGCGGAAACAATGAGCAGTTCTTC. Encoded protein: CASSLLRGGNNEQFF.

The rearrangement links TRBV6-1 to TRBJ2-4; no reliable D call. Trimming took 8 bases from V and 9 from J, leaving 11 bases between them. The CDR3 runs to 11 residues. From germline, CDR1 is MNHNS and CDR2 SASEGT. In DNA form, the CDR3 reads TGTGCCAGCTCTTTAGGTTCCATTCAGTACTTC. Translation: CASSLGSIQYF.

This chain connects TRBV4-1 to TRBJ2-2; 11 bases are a match to TRBD2. CDR3 length: 17 residues. The V and J ends lost 5 bases and 2 bases, in that order; junction bases with no gene match: 7. Germline CDR1 reads MGHRA; CDR2 reads YSYEKL. The CDR3 DNA reads TGCGCCAGCAGCTATAGCGGGGGGGCCGAAAACACCGGGGAGCTGTTTTTT. Its protein is CASSYSGGAENTGELFF.

V and J are TRBV7-6 and TRBJ2-1; 13 bases match TRBD2. This CDR3 is built from 15 residues. In germline, CDR1 is SGHVS, CDR2 FNYEAQ. J was trimmed by 7 bases and V by 5 bases; bases with no gene match: 5. The CDR3 loop is CASSHGTSGINEQFF. Written as DNA, the CDR3 is TGTGCCAGCAGCCACGGGACTAGCGGGATTAATGAGCAGTTCTTC.

The CDR3 coding sequence is TGCGCCAGCAGCTTGTTAGCCCTGGGGGGTGAGCAGTTCTTC. Its translation: CASSLLALGGEQFF. V usage is TRBV5-1 and J usage is TRBJ2-1, with a possible D match to TRBD2 (6 bases). CDR1 and CDR2 (germline): SGHRS, YFSETQ. The V gene lost 1 base and the J gene lost 9 bases, with 14 bases spanning the gap. This CDR3 is 14 amino acids long.

The gene calls are TRBV6-5 and TRBJ2-5; 7 bases agree with TRBD1. The CDR3 consists of 13 residues. Germline loops: CDR1 MNHEY, CDR2 SVGAGI. J gave up 11 bases and V 4 bases, and 10 bases lay outside the gene matches. CDR3 nucleotides: TGTGCCAGCAGTTCTCACGACAGGGCGGAGCAGTACTTC. Protein: CASSSHDRAEQYF.

The chain uses TRBV6-1 and TRBJ2-7; the D is unclear. This CDR3 has 13 amino acids. Trimming left V 3 bases short and J 4 bases short, with 10 bases between. Germline V gene sequence: CDR1 MNHNS, CDR2 SASEGT. CDR3 in DNA: TGTGCCAGCAGTGACAGTAGTTCTTACGAGCAGTACTTC. This encodes CASSDSSSYEQYF.